The 24 T cell receptor beta chains in this list originate from one sample, sequenced in a study of identical twins. TCRdb re-called the 5' RACE reads through MiXCR, storing one row per CDR3 protein. This sample yields roughly 1,500,000 distinct CDR3 sequences, of which more than 30% are seen a single time; 0.25% to 0.3% belongs to the top ten. Sample: cord blood. The receptors shown here come from a newborn girl in good health.

This clonotype has a count of ten or more. At one of its ends the junction is not consistent with the germline gene, which may arise from a read error. This chain joins TRBV5-1 and TRBJ1-5, with TRBD1 matching over 7 bases. Germline CDR1 is SGHRS and CDR2 is YFSETQ. CDR3 length: 15 amino acids. The CDR3, as DNA: TGTGCCAGCAGTTTAGGGACAGATTCTAATCAGCCCCAGCATTTT. It is translated as CASSLGTDSNQPQHF.

This chain uses TRBV6-6 with TRBJ1-4; possibly TRBD1 for D (5 bases). The germline CDR1 and CDR2 sequences are MNHNY and SVGAGI (reference sequence). The V gene lost 6 bases and the J gene lost 3 bases, with 11 bases spanning the gap. The CDR3 contains 14 residues. The DNA of the CDR3 is TGTGCCAGCAGCCCGGGACTGTCTAATGAAAAACTGTTTTTT. Translation: CASSPGLSNEKLFF.

The rearrangement links TRBV28 to TRBJ2-1; 10 bases are shared with TRBD2. This CDR3 is built from 15 residues. The germline gives CDR1 MDHEN, CDR2 SYDVKM. Trimming removed 10 bases from V and 7 bases from J; junction bases left unmatched: 13. CDR3 nucleotide sequence: TGTGCCACCCTCAAGGTCCTAGCGGGAGTTAATGAGCAGTTCTTC. It is translated as CATLKVLAGVNEQFF.

Turning to this clonotype: At one of its ends the junction is not consistent with the germline gene, which may arise from a read error. This sequence joins TRBV5-8 and TRBJ2-5; 10 bases match TRBD2. CDR1 SGHTS and CDR2 YDEGEE come from the germline V gene. The CDR3 covers 16 residues. The CDR3 loop reads CASSLGLAFVEYEQCF. CDR3 DNA: TGTGCCAGCAGTTTGGGACTAGCGTTTGTGGAGTACGAGCAGTGCTTC.

The J gene is TRBJ1-2, the V gene TRBV29-1; 7 bases map to TRBD1. In germline, CDR1 is SQVTM, CDR2 ANQGSEA. J lost 6 bases, V lost 4 bases, and 14 bases had no gene match. This CDR3 spans 15 amino acids. The CDR3 loop reads CSVGILRQGGDGYTF. CDR3 nucleotides: TGCAGCGTTGGTATCTTAAGACAGGGCGGAGATGGCTACACCTTC.

This clonotype appeared a few times. The chain recombines TRBV3-1 with TRBJ2-6, with 10 positions matching TRBD2. Germline CDR1 is LGHDT and CDR2 is YNNKEL (reference sequence). The CDR3 has 16 amino acids. The trim removed 4 bases at V and 4 bases at J, leaving 4 bases unmatched. In DNA form, the CDR3 reads TGTGCCAGCAGCCTCATTAGCGGGAGGGGGGCCAACGTCCTGACTTTC. Translation: CASSLISGRGANVLTF.

This clonotype was recorded a few times. The V gene is TRBV5-1, the J gene TRBJ2-7; 8 bases map to TRBD2. The CDR3 spans 17 residues. After removal of 1 base from V and 3 bases from J, the junction contained 12 bases not matched to a gene. Per the germline V gene, CDR1 is SGHRS and CDR2 is YFSETQ. The CDR3 reads CASSLFSAGEDGYEQYF. CDR3 sequence (DNA): TGCGCCAGCAGCTTGTTCTCAGCGGGAGAGGATGGCTACGAGCAGTACTTC.

V is TRBV6-6 and J is TRBJ2-3; 9 positions agree with TRBD2. Germline V lookup: CDR1 MNHNY, CDR2 SVGAGI (reference sequence). V trimming: 7 bases; J trimming: 1 base; junction bases outside the gene matches: 6. This CDR3 region has 15 residues. The CDR3 reads CASTLAGVGTDTQYF. DNA of the CDR3: TGTGCCAGCACCTTAGCGGGGGTTGGCACAGATACGCAGTATTTT.

The chain has TRBV10-3 and TRBJ2-7; 7 positions match TRBD1. Germline values: CDR1 ENHRY, CDR2 SYGVKD. CDR3 length: 14 amino acids. Trimming removed 4 bases from V and 0 bases from J; junction bases left unmatched: 3. The CDR3 sequence is CAISGQGPSYEQYF. The CDR3 region has the DNA TGTGCCATCAGTGGACAGGGCCCCTCCTACGAGCAGTACTTC.

The chain is built from TRBV7-2 and TRBJ2-7; 7 bases agree with TRBD2. The V gene end was trimmed by 3 bases and the J gene end by 0 bases; junction bases not matched to a gene: 8. Germline CDR1 SGHTA, CDR2 FQGNSA. The CDR3 covers 16 residues. CDR3 sequence (DNA): TGTGCCAGCAGCTTTTTGTTAGCGGGCCTCTCCTACGAGCAGTACTTC. It is translated as CASSFLLAGLSYEQYF.

V and J are TRBV28 and TRBJ2-1; D is possibly TRBD1 (5 bases). Germline V gene lookup returns CDR1 MDHEN and CDR2 SYDVKM. V gave up 4 bases and J gave up 2 bases, with 9 bases separating them. The CDR3 spans 14 residues. This chain's CDR3 is CASSYRIPYNEQFF. As DNA, the CDR3 is TGTGCCAGCAGTTACAGGATCCCCTACAATGAGCAGTTCTTC.

This chain links TRBV20-1 with TRBJ2-5; 9 positions match TRBD2. V lost 4 bases, J lost 7 bases, and 10 bases stayed unmatched. Germline values: CDR1 DFQATT, CDR2 SNEGSKA (reference sequence). This CDR3 contains 14 residues. The CDR3 spells CSAISSGRGGTQYF. In DNA, the CDR3 is TGCAGTGCTATAAGTAGCGGGAGAGGGGGGACCCAGTACTTC.

This clonotype was seen a handful of times. The chain has TRBV11-2 and TRBJ2-3, with D possibly matching TRBD2 (6 bases). Germline-derived CDR1 and CDR2 are SGHAT and FQNNGV. V was cut by 4 bases and J by 11 bases, with 16 bases left in between. The CDR3 runs 13 residues. CDR3 sequence (DNA): TGTGCCAGCAGCTCCCTAGCGACCGAGCTGCAGTATTTT. This encodes CASSSLATELQYF.

Comment on this clonotype: One end of the junction varies from germline; a read error may be responsible. V and J are TRBV13 and TRBJ2-5; 8 positions match TRBD2. From germline, CDR1 is PRHDT and CDR2 FYEKMQ (reference sequence). This CDR3 is built from 14 residues. CDR3 protein: CASSPGLVAETRYF. CDR3 nucleotide sequence: TGTGCCAGCAGCCCGGGACTAGTTGCGGAGACCCGGTACTTC.

To note about this clonotype: This could be a read error, since a much larger clone is one nucleotide away. The V and J genes are TRBV4-2 and TRBJ1-2; tentatively, D is TRBD1 (6 bases). Deletions cut 0 bases from V and 3 bases from J, with 23 bases between. CDR1 and CDR2 from the germline V gene are LGHNA and YNFKEQ. This CDR3 contains 19 residues. This chain's CDR3 is CASSQDPQGSRVIDYGYTF. The CDR3 nucleotides read TGTGCCAGCAGCCAAGACCCACAGGGCAGCAGAGTAATCGACTATGGCTACACCTTC.

This clonotype was observed a handful of times. The chain carries TRBV29-1 and TRBJ1-2; D not resolved. Trimming shortened V by 7 bases and J by 6 bases, and 12 bases separated the two germline ends. The CDR3 extends over 11 amino acids. CDR1 is SQVTM and CDR2 is ANQGSEA in the germline V gene. CDR3 nucleotide sequence: TGCAGCGAACTTGGGCCTGATGGCTACACCTTC. It is translated as CSELGPDGYTF.

This clonotype occurred a few times. The chain links TRBV6-6 to TRBJ2-7; no definite D call. V lost 4 bases to trimming and J lost 4 bases, with 8 bases between them. Germline-derived CDR1 and CDR2 are MNHNY and SVGAGI (reference sequence). The CDR3 extends over 12 amino acids. The CDR3 here is CASSSLVYEQYF. The CDR3 coding sequence is TGTGCCAGCAGTTCCCTCGTATACGAGCAGTACTTC.

This clonotype was recorded many times. This chain uses TRBV20-1 with TRBJ2-7; the match to TRBD2 covers 7 bases. Trimming at V came to 0 bases and at J to 0 bases, leaving 2 bases not matched to a gene. Germline V lookup: CDR1 DFQATT, CDR2 SNEGSKA (reference sequence). CDR3 length equals 14 residues. CDR3 nucleotide sequence: TGCAGTGCTAGAGACCTAGCGGTCTCCTACGAGCAGTACTTC. Residues: CSARDLAVSYEQYF.

The chain has TRBV20-1 and TRBJ1-5; D perhaps matches TRBD1 (6 bases). The V end lost 1 base, the J end lost 5 bases, and 12 bases lay between the germline ends. The CDR3 contains 14 residues. Germline V CDR1 and CDR2: DFQATT, SNEGSKA (reference sequence). CDR3: CSARVGQSDQPQHF. The CDR3 nucleotides are TGCAGTGCTAGAGTTGGACAGTCCGATCAGCCCCAGCATTTT.

The chain is built from TRBV20-1 and TRBJ1-1; no reliable D call. CDR1 and CDR2 from the germline V gene are DFQATT and SNEGSKA (reference sequence). This CDR3 comprises 14 residues. V shed 2 bases and J shed 5 bases, with 15 bases lying between them. In DNA, the CDR3 is TGCAGTGCTAGAAAGCGGACGTCGGGAACTGAAGCTTTCTTT. This sequence encodes CSARKRTSGTEAFF.

The rearrangement joins TRBV7-8 to TRBJ1-5, with TRBD1 identical over 7 bases. This CDR3 spans 17 amino acids. Germline V gene data show CDR1 as SGHVS and CDR2 as FQNEAQ. V lost 4 bases to trimming and J lost 4 bases; unmatched junction nucleotides: 13. The CDR3 DNA is TGTGCCAGCAGCTACGAGAGGTTGGGACAGTTAAATCAGCCCCAGCATTTT. It codes for CASSYERLGQLNQPQHF.

On this clonotype: The junction shows a germline mismatch at one end, possibly a read error. J is TRBJ2-6 and V is TRBV24-1, with TRBD1 matching over 8 bases. Germline V gene lookup returns CDR1 KGHDR and CDR2 SFDVKD. CDR3 length: 17 residues. CDR3 nucleotide sequence: TGTGCCACCAGTGGTGCGGCAGGGGGCTCTGGGGCCAGCGTCCTGACTTTC. Residues: CATSGAAGGSGASVLTF.

V and J are TRBV3-1 and TRBJ1-2, with D perhaps matching TRBD1 (5 bases). Per germline, CDR1 LGHDT and CDR2 YNNKEL (reference sequence). The CDR3 loop spans 15 amino acids. Trimming pared 0 bases from V and 3 bases from J, leaving 11 bases between. The CDR3 sequence: CASSQETAGDYGYTF. The CDR3 DNA follows: TGTGCCAGCAGCCAAGAGACAGCGGGCGACTATGGCTACACCTTC.

The sample holds a few counts of this clonotype. The rearrangement uses TRBV11-2 and TRBJ2-1, with 7 bases lining up with TRBD2. This CDR3 has 14 amino acids. Germline assignment: CDR1 SGHAT and CDR2 FQNNGV. V was clipped by 5 bases and J by 7 bases; unmatched bases: 8. Written as DNA, the CDR3 is TGTGCCAGCAGCCCACTAGCGTCGGGAAATGAGCAGTTCTTC. This encodes CASSPLASGNEQFF.